This record covers a single T cell receptor beta chain. Its target is not known. The data were obtained in a study of beta chain features in type 1 diabetes. General study points: The naive, central memory and Treg TCRB repertoires of patients appeared to be more similar to one another than those of healthy donors.

Each donor gave one heparinised blood draw averaging around 120 mL. Sorting with CD45RO/CCR7/CD25/CD127/CD95/CD27 yielded naive, central memory, regulatory and stem-like memory CD4+ cells. The CDR3 totals 13 residues. Per germline, CDR1 SNHLY and CDR2 FYNNEI. V lost 4 bases to trimming and J lost 9 bases, with 15 bases between them. TCRB transcripts that were expressed got sequenced, as all of the isolated RNA had been reverse transcribed. The protocol was immunoSEQ multiplex PCR, while the TCRdb copy is restricted to in-frame clones and leaves out a portion. This sample has roughly 300,000 clones, with about 14% found just once.

This sequence was found in a man aged 25-45 years in good health. This chain links TRBV2 with TRBJ1-1, with D unresolved. The sequencing sample was made of central memory CD4+ T cells from blood. CDR3 bases: TGTGCCAGCAGTGTTCAGTTCGGGGAGAAAGCTTTCTTT. It codes for CASSVQFGEKAFF.